These T cell receptor beta chains were read from a single sample in a study of blood T cell repertoires in COVID-19. Repertoires were generated with immunoSEQ multiplex PCR, while TCRdb's copy carries only in-frame clones and drops some. The sample has about 260,000 clones; around 90% are singletons. What was sequenced was peripheral blood. All receptors come from a human donor in a cohort sampled during active COVID-19. Both conserved end residues are part of each CDR3. Fields, in order: V gene, D gene, clone size, J gene, CDR3 protein, CDR3 DNA. The D gene is left open where the match is weak. The size field is filled for only some rows; it gives once, few, many or a size class.

>TRBV9|TRBD1|few|TRBJ1-5
CASSVEDDRAQPQHF
TGTGCCAGCAGCGTAGAGGACGACAGGGCTCAGCCCCAGCATTTT
>TRBV4-2|-|-|TRBJ2-7
CASSQGGGSYEQYF
TGTGCCAGCAGCCAGGGGGGTGGCTCCTACGAGCAGTACTTC
>TRBV18|TRBD1|-|TRBJ1-6
CASSPPITGVQGAPYNSPLHF
TGTGCCAGCTCACCACCGATTACGGGAGTTCAGGGGGCGCCGTATAATTCACCCCTCCACTTT
>TRBV15|TRBD2|-|TRBJ2-7
CATSQVAGVYEQYF
TGTGCCACCAGCCAAGTAGCGGGGGTCTACGAGCAGTACTTC
>TRBV12-3/TRBV12-4|-|-|TRBJ1-5
CASSFFSNQPQHF
TGTGCCAGCAGTTTCTTTAGCAATCAGCCCCAGCATTTT
>TRBV27|-|-|TRBJ1-1
CASTSPYAEGSEAFF
TGTGCCAGCACCTCCCCGTATGCCGAGGGCTCTGAAGCTTTCTTT
>TRBV5-4|TRBD1|-|TRBJ1-1
CASSSTTGVGTEAFF
TGTGCCAGCAGCTCTACAACAGGGGTTGGCACTGAAGCTTTCTTT
>TRBV5-4|-|-|TRBJ1-2
CASSLRQNYGYTF
TGTGCCAGCAGCTTGAGACAAAACTATGGCTACACCTTC
>TRBV18|TRBD1|-|TRBJ1-4
CASSTGQGNLREKLFF
TGTGCCAGCTCAACAGGACAGGGGAACTTACGGGAAAAACTGTTTTTT
>TRBV3-1/TRBV3-2|TRBD1|-|TRBJ1-2
CASSHISIGGSGYTF
TGTGCCAGCAGCCACATATCCATAGGGGGCTCTGGCTACACCTTC
>TRBV15|TRBD1|once|TRBJ1-2
CATSKLWDRGNYGYTF
TGTGCCACCAGCAAACTTTGGGACAGGGGGAACTATGGCTACACCTTC
>TRBV7-2|TRBD2|-|TRBJ2-1
CASSLSGGAKAEQFF
TGTGCCAGCAGCCTTAGCGGGGGGGCCAAGGCTGAGCAGTTCTTC
>TRBV7-8|-|-|TRBJ1-5
CASSLRSQPQHF
TGTGCCAGCAGTCTTCGTAGCCAGCCCCAGCATTTT
>TRBV27|TRBD2|-|TRBJ2-7
CASSLMGLAGGRYEQYF
TGTGCCAGCAGTTTAATGGGACTAGCGGGGGGGCGCTACGAGCAGTACTTC
>TRBV10-3|TRBD1|-|TRBJ2-7
CAISESTGLLSYEQYF
TGTGCCATCAGTGAGTCGACAGGGCTATTATCCTACGAGCAGTACTTC
>TRBV6-2/TRBV6-3|TRBD2|-|TRBJ2-3
CASSRLAGDLTDTQYF
TGTGCCAGCAGCCGCCTAGCGGGGGATCTCACAGATACGCAGTATTTT
>TRBV30|-|-|TRBJ1-4
CAWSVGVMEKLFF
TGTGCCTGGAGTGTCGGGGTAATGGAAAAACTGTTTTTT
>TRBV6-1|-|-|TRBJ1-5
CASSERGLNSNQPQHF
TGTGCCAGCAGTGAAAGGGGACTAAATAGCAATCAGCCCCAGCATTTT
>TRBV19|-|-|TRBJ2-7
CASSTNRDTSAYEQYF
TGTGCCAGTAGTACTAACCGGGACACCAGTGCCTACGAGCAGTACTTC
>TRBV5-1|-|-|TRBJ1-3
CASSLASVSGNTIYF
TGCGCCAGCAGCTTGGCTTCAGTCTCTGGAAACACCATATATTTT
>TRBV7-2|TRBD2|once|TRBJ2-2
CASTRGGHTGELFF
TGTGCCAGCACTCGGGGGGGCCACACCGGGGAGCTGTTTTTT
>TRBV30|TRBD1|once|TRBJ1-1
CAWSTPGGIAFF
TGTGCCTGGAGTACCCCAGGGGGAATCGCTTTCTTT
>TRBV5-6|TRBD2|-|TRBJ2-2
CASSLVAGGPNTGELFF
TGTGCCAGCAGCTTGGTTGCGGGGGGGCCGAACACCGGGGAGCTGTTTTTT
>TRBV7-2|-|-|TRBJ2-5
CASSLVGGDGTQYF
TGTGCCAGCAGCTTAGTCGGCGGGGATGGGACCCAGTACTTC
>TRBV27|TRBD1|-|TRBJ2-7
CASSIDRVYEQYF
TGTGCCAGCAGTATCGACAGGGTCTACGAGCAGTACTTC
>TRBV5-1|TRBD1|-|TRBJ1-1
CASSHQGAIVNTEAFF
TGCGCCAGCAGCCATCAGGGGGCAATCGTGAACACTGAAGCTTTCTTT
>TRBV5-1|-|-|TRBJ1-3
CASSQDSLSSGNTIYF
TGCGCCAGCAGCCAGGACAGTCTGAGCTCTGGAAACACCATATATTTT
>TRBV19|TRBD1|-|TRBJ1-2
CASTFLRDRDANYGYTF
TGTGCCAGTACCTTCCTCCGGGACAGGGATGCTAACTATGGCTACACCTTC
>TRBV5-1|TRBD2|-|TRBJ2-1
CASSLGTSGSSYNEQFF
TGCGCCAGCAGCTTGGGGACTAGCGGGAGCTCCTACAATGAGCAGTTCTTC
>TRBV11-2|-|once|TRBJ1-5
CASSPIQGRNQPQHF
TGTGCCAGCAGCCCAATCCAGGGGAGAAATCAGCCCCAGCATTTT
>TRBV7-2|-|-|TRBJ1-5
CASSRLPVNQPQHF
TGTGCCAGCAGCCGTTTGCCGGTGAATCAGCCCCAGCATTTT
>TRBV18|TRBD1|-|TRBJ1-2
CASSPSTGVNGYTF
TGTGCCAGCTCACCATCGACAGGGGTGAATGGCTACACCTTC
>TRBV9|-|-|TRBJ2-2
CASSVEGVWDTGELFF
TGTGCCAGCAGCGTAGAAGGGGTGTGGGACACCGGGGAGCTGTTTTTT
>TRBV30|-|-|TRBJ1-1
CAWSVERGTEAFF
TGTGCCTGGAGTGTAGAAAGGGGCACTGAAGCTTTCTTT
>TRBV9|TRBD2|-|TRBJ2-7
CASSPDASGVYEQYF
TGTGCCAGCAGCCCGGACGCTAGCGGTGTCTACGAGCAGTACTTC
>TRBV4-3|-|-|TRBJ1-1
CASSRLTETEAFF
TGCGCCAGCAGCCGCCTAACAGAGACTGAAGCTTTCTTT
>TRBV6-5|TRBD1|once|TRBJ2-5
CASRRSGQGGETQYF
TGTGCCAGCAGGAGATCGGGACAGGGTGGGGAGACCCAGTACTTC
>TRBV6-5|TRBD1|-|TRBJ1-2
CASKAQGVSGYTF
TGTGCCAGCAAGGCACAGGGGGTTTCTGGCTACACCTTC
>TRBV5-6|-|-|TRBJ1-2
CASSLKQGPYGYTF
TGTGCCAGCAGCTTAAAACAGGGCCCCTATGGCTACACCTTC
>TRBV25-1|-|-|TRBJ1-2
CASSESVEIGYTF
TGTGCCAGCAGTGAATCTGTGGAGATCGGCTACACCTTC
>TRBV10-1|-|-|TRBJ1-1
CASSGGRNTEAFF
TGCGCCAGCAGTGGAGGCAGGAACACTGAAGCTTTCTTT
>TRBV30|TRBD1|once|TRBJ1-3
CAWTGTVSGNTIYF
TGTGCCTGGACCGGGACAGTCTCTGGAAACACCATATATTTT
>TRBV28|-|once|TRBJ2-5
CASSMGALETQYF
TGTGCCAGCAGCATGGGGGCCCTAGAGACCCAGTACTTC
>TRBV7-9|TRBD2|-|TRBJ2-7
CASSFGSGGTFYEQYF
TGTGCCAGCAGCTTTGGTTCCGGGGGGACGTTCTACGAGCAGTACTTC
>TRBV10-3|-|-|TRBJ1-1
CAISVPGVATEAFF
TGTGCCATCAGTGTCCCGGGGGTAGCCACTGAAGCTTTCTTT
>TRBV30|-|-|TRBJ1-2
CAWSVLAEVHGYTF
TGTGCCTGGAGTGTGCTAGCCGAGGTCCATGGCTACACCTTC
>TRBV4-2|TRBD1|-|TRBJ2-4
CASSQTDRMNIQYF
TGTGCCAGCAGCCAAACGGACAGGATGAACATTCAGTACTTC